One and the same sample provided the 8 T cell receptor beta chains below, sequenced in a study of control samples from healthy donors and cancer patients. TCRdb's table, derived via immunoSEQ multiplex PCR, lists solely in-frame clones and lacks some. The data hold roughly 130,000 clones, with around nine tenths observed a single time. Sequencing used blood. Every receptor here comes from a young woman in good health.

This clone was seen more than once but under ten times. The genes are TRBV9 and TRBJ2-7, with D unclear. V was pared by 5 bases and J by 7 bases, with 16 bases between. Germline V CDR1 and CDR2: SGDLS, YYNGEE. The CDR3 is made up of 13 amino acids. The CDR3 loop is CASSANTFGEQYF. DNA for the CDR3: TGTGCCAGCAGTGCAAATACTTTTGGGGAGCAGTACTTC.

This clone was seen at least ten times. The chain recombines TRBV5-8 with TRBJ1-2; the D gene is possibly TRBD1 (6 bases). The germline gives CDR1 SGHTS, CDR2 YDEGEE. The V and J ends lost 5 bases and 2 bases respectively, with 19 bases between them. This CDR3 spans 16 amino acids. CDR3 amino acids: CASSPNTRGFNYGYTF. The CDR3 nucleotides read TGTGCCAGCAGTCCCAATACCAGGGGTTTCAACTATGGCTACACCTTC.

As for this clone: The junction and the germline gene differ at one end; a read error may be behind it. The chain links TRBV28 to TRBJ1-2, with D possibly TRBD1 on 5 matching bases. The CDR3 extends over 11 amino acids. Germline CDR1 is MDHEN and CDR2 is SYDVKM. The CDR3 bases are TGTGCCAGCCTCCTGATGCGGGGACGGGGATTC. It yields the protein CASLLMRGRGF.

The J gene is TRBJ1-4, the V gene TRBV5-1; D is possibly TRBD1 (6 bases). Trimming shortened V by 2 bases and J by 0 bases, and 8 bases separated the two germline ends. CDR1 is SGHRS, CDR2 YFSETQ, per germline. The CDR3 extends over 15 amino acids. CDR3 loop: CASSFRQATNEKLFF. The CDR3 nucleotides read TGCGCCAGCAGCTTCAGACAGGCAACTAATGAAAAACTGTTTTTT.

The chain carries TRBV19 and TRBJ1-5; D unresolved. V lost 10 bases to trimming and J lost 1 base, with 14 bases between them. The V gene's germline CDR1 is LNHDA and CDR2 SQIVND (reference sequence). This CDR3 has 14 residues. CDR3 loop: CATRQAGSNQPQHF. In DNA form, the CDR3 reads TGTGCCACACGACAAGCGGGGAGCAATCAGCCCCAGCATTTT. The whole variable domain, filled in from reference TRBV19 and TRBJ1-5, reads DGGITQSPKYLFRKEGQNVTLSCEQNLNHDAMYWYRQDPGQGLRLIYYSQIVNDFQKGDIAEGYSVSREKKESFPLTVTSAQKNPTAFYLCATRQAGSNQPQHFGDGTRLSIL.

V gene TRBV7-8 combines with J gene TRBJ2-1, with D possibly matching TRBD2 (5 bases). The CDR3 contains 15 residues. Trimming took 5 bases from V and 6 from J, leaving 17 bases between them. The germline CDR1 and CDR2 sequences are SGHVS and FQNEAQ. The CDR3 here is CASSPGVEWGNEQFF. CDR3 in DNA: TGTGCCAGCAGCCCCGGGGTAGAATGGGGCAATGAGCAGTTCTTC.

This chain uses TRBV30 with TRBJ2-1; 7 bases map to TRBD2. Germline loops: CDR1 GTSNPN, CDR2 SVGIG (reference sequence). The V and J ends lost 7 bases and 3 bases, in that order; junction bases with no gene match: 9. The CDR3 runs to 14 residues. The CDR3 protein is CALGGGLVYNEQFF. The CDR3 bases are TGTGCCTTGGGGGGAGGACTAGTCTACAATGAGCAGTTCTTC.

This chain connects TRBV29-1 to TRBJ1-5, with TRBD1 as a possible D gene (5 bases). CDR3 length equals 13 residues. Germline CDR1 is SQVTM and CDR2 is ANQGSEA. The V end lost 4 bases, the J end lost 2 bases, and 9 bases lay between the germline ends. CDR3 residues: CSVGSGGNQPQHF. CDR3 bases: TGCAGCGTTGGATCGGGGGGCAATCAGCCCCAGCATTTT.